The 9 T cell receptor beta chains below all came from one sample that was sequenced in a study of T-cell memory formation after mild COVID-19. TCRdb re-derived calls from the 5' RACE reads in MiXCR, one entry per CDR3 protein. The profile shows around 250,000 distinct CDR3 sequences, around 16% of them singletons. Specimen: PBMCs or a T cell subset sorted from them (not recorded which). Every receptor here comes from a man younger than 30 who had mild COVID-19 (a few samples of this study predate the infection). Cell type and time point are not known.

This clonotype was observed a handful of times. The chain combines TRBV6-1 with TRBJ1-1; possibly TRBD1 for D (5 bases). V was pared by 6 bases and J by 10 bases, with 15 bases between. Looked up from germline, CDR1 is MNHNS and CDR2 is SASEGT. The CDR3 runs 12 residues. The CDR3 reads CASSGEGVRAFF. DNA of the CDR3: TGTGCCAGCAGCGGGGAAGGGGTTCGAGCTTTCTTT.

This clonotype was observed many times. The genes are TRBV5-5 and TRBJ1-1, with TRBD1 as a possible D gene (5 bases). With 5 bases removed from V and 11 bases from J, the gap between germline ends came to 22 bases. There are 14 residues in the CDR3. The germline V gene encodes CDR1 SGHKS and CDR2 YYEKEE (reference sequence). The CDR3 loop is CASRSIRGGVRAFF. Here the CDR3 DNA reads TGTGCCAGCAGGTCGATTAGGGGAGGAGTACGCGCTTTCTTT.

This clonotype turned up a few times. The chain carries TRBV27 and TRBJ2-5; 8 nucleotides line up with TRBD1. The V segment lost 3 bases and the J segment 5 bases; nucleotides outside the gene matches: 11. Per the germline V gene, CDR1 is MNHEY and CDR2 is SMNVEV (reference sequence). The CDR3 consists of 16 residues. Here the CDR3 reads CASSLLLRTGRETQYF. CDR3 in DNA: TGTGCCAGCAGTTTGCTGTTGAGGACAGGGCGTGAGACCCAGTACTTC.

This clonotype has a count of ten or more. The chain recombines TRBV19 with TRBJ2-6, with D perhaps TRBD1 (5 bases). V was cut by 6 bases and J by 4 bases, with 16 bases left in between. This CDR3 is built from 16 residues. Per germline, CDR1 LNHDA and CDR2 SQIVND (reference sequence). The CDR3 nucleotides are TGTGCCAGTAGCGCACAGGTTCTGGGAGGGGCCAACGTCCTGACTTTC. Encoded protein: CASSAQVLGGANVLTF.

A few counts support this clonotype. CDR3: CASSGGTVYYGYTF. As DNA, the CDR3 is TGTGCCAGCAGCGGCGGGACAGTCTATTATGGCTACACCTTC. The rearrangement joins TRBV9 to TRBJ1-2; 7 bases align to TRBD1. V lost 3 bases to trimming and J lost 5 bases; unmatched junction nucleotides: 7. This CDR3 spans 14 amino acids. Germline V gene sequence: CDR1 SGDLS, CDR2 YYNGEE. Drawing the rest from reference TRBV9 and TRBJ1-2, the complete variable domain is DSGVTQTPKHLITATGQRVTLRCSPRSGDLSVYWYQQSLDQGLQFLIQYYNGEERAKGNILERFSAQQFPDLHSELNLSSLELGDSALYFCASSGGTVYYGYTFGSGTRLTVV.

This clonotype was observed at least ten times. The V and J genes are TRBV11-2 and TRBJ1-1; D not resolved. Trimming cost V 1 base and J 2 bases, with 8 bases left between them. This CDR3 region has 14 residues. Looked up from germline, CDR1 is SGHAT and CDR2 is FQNNGV. The CDR3 protein is CASSLAAGNTEAFF. CDR3 bases: TGTGCCAGCAGCTTAGCGGCCGGAAACACTGAAGCTTTCTTT.

This clonotype has a handful of counts. V usage is TRBV10-3 and J usage is TRBJ2-7, with 12 bases that match TRBD1. The length of the CDR3 is 15 residues. Germline-derived CDR1 and CDR2 are ENHRY and SYGVKD. With V trimmed by 6 bases and J by 2 bases, 5 bases remained unmatched. The chain's CDR3 is CAIRDGTGGTYEQYF. CDR3 nucleotide sequence: TGTGCCATCAGGGACGGGACAGGGGGCACCTACGAGCAGTACTTC.

This sequence joins TRBV29-1 and TRBJ2-7; D is perhaps TRBD2 (6 bases). The V gene's germline CDR1 is SQVTM and CDR2 ANQGSEA. The CDR3 consists of 11 residues. V was cut by 4 bases and J by 4 bases, with 8 bases left in between. The CDR3 here is CSVVSGYEQYF. DNA of the CDR3: TGCAGCGTTGTTAGCGGATACGAGCAGTACTTC.

Many counts were recorded for this clonotype. The chain is built from TRBV6-2 or TRBV6-3 and TRBJ1-1, with D unresolved. The CDR3 totals 13 residues. V shed 2 bases and J shed 7 bases, with 11 bases lying between them. CDR1 is MNHEY and CDR2 is SVGEGT in the germline V gene. The CDR3 is CASSYGLSSEAFF. DNA for the CDR3: TGTGCCAGCAGTTACGGTCTAAGCAGTGAAGCTTTCTTT.